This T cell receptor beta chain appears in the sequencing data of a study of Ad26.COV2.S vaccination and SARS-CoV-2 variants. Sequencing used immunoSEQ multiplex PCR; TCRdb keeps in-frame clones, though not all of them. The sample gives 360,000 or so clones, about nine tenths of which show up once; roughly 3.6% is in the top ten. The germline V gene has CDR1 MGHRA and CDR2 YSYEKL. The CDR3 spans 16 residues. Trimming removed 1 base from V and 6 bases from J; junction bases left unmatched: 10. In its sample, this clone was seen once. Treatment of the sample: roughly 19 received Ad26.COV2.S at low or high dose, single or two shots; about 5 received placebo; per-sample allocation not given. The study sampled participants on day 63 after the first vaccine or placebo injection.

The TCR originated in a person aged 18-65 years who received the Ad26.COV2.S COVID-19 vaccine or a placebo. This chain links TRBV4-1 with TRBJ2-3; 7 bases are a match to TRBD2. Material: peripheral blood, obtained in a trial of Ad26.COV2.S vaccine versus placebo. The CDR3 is CASSQVVAGPMDTQYF. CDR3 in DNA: TGCGCCAGCAGCCAAGTGGTAGCGGGTCCCATGGATACGCAGTATTTT.